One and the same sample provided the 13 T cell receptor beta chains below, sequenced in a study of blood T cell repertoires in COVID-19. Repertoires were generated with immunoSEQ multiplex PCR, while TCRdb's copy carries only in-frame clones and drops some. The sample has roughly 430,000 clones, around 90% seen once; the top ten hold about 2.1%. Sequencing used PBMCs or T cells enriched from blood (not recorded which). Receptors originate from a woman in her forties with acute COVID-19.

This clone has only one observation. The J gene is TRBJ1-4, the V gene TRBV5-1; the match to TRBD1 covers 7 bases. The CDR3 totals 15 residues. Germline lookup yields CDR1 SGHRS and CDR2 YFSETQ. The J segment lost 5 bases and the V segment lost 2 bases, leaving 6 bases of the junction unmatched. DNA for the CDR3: TGCGCCAGCAGCTTTTTAGGGACAGAGAATGAAAAACTGTTTTTT. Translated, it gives CASSFLGTENEKLFF.

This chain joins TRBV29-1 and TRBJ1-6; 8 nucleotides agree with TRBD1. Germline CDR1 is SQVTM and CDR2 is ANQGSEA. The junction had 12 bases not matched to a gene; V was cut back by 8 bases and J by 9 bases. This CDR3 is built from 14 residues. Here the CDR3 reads CSPKGRQGASPLHF. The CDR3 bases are TGCAGCCCAAAGGGTAGGCAGGGGGCTTCACCCCTCCACTTT.

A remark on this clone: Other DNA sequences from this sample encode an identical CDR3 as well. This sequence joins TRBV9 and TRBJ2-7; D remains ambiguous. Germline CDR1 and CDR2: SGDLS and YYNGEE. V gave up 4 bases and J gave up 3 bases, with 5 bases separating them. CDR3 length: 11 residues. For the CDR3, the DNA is TGTGCCAGCAGCTCAGGCTACGAGCAGTACTTC. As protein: CASSSGYEQYF.

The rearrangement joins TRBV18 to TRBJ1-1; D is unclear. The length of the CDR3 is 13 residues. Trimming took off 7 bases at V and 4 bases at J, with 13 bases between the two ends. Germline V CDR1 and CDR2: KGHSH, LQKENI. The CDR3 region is CASFDKIGTEAFF. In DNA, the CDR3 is TGTGCCAGCTTCGACAAAATTGGCACTGAAGCTTTCTTT.

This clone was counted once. The CDR3 here is CASRNNDKYEKLFF. The CDR3 DNA reads as TGTGCCAGCAGAAACAACGACAAGTATGAAAAACTGTTTTTT. The chain carries TRBV27 and TRBJ1-4, with D hard to call. Germline V CDR1 and CDR2: MNHEY, SMNVEV (reference sequence). V dropped 6 bases and J dropped 6 bases, with 14 bases sitting between them. This CDR3 is built from 14 residues.

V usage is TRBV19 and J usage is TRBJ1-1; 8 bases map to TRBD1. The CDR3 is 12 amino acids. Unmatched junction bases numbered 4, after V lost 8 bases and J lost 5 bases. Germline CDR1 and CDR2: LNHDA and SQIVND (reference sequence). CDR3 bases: TGTGCCAGTGCTAACAGGGGGACTGAAGCTTTCTTT. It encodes CASANRGTEAFF.

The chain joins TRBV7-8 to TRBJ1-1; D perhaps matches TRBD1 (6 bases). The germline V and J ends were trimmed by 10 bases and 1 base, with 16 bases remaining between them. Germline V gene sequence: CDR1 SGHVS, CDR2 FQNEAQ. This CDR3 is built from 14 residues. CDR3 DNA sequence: TGTGCCATTGTTCCAGGGGCCCCGAACACTGAAGCTTTCTTT. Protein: CAIVPGAPNTEAFF.

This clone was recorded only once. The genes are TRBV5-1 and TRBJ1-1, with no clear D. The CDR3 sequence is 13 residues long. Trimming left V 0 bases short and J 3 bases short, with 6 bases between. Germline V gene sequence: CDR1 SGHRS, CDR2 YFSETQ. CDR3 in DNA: TGCGCCAGCAGCTTGGACGGGGACACTGAAGCTTTCTTT. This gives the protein CASSLDGDTEAFF.

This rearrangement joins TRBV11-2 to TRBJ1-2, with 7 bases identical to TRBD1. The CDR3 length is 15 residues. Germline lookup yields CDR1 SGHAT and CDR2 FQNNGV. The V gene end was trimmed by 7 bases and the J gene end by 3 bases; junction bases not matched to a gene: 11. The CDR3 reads CASNSLYRGHYGYTF. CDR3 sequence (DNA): TGTGCCAGCAACAGCCTCTACAGGGGACACTATGGCTACACCTTC.

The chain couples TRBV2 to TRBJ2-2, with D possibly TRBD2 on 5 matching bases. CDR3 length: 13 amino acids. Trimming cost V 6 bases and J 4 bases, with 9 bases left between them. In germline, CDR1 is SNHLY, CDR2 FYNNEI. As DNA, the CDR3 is TGTGCCAGCAGGGAGGAGACCACCGGGGAGCTGTTTTTT. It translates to CASREETTGELFF.

The CDR3 region is CAISEGEDYGYTF. The CDR3 nucleotides are TGTGCCATCAGTGAAGGGGAAGACTATGGCTACACCTTC. V and J are TRBV10-3 and TRBJ1-2; D might be TRBD1 (5 bases). In germline, CDR1 is ENHRY, CDR2 SYGVKD. The CDR3 loop spans 13 amino acids. Trimming pared 3 bases from V and 3 bases from J, leaving 8 bases between.

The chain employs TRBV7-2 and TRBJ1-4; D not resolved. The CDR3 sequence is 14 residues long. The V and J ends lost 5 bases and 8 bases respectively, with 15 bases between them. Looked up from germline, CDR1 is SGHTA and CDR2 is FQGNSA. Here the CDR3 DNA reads TGTGCCAGCAGCCGTACCCCTATATTGGAAAAACTGTTTTTT. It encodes CASSRTPILEKLFF.

For the CDR3, the DNA is TGTGCCAGCAGCGGGACAGGGCTCCCCTACAATGAGCAGTTCTTC. This gives the protein CASSGTGLPYNEQFF. The chain links TRBV2 to TRBJ2-1; 9 bases fit TRBD1. J gave up 2 bases and V 6 bases, and 5 bases lay outside the gene matches. Germline assignment: CDR1 SNHLY and CDR2 FYNNEI. This CDR3 is 15 amino acids long.